The 26 T cell receptor beta chains below come from one sample, sequenced in a study of graft-versus-host responses after intestinal transplantation. Produced via immunoSEQ multiplex PCR; TCRdb's table is partial and in-frame only. This sample has 30,000 to 45,000 clones, with roughly four fifths found just once. Material: PBMCs, obtained 1070 days after transplant. These receptors were collected from a human patient who received an intestinal transplant, so some T cells may come from the graft donor.

The chain joins TRBV9 to TRBJ2-3; D might be TRBD1 (6 bases). Trimming removed 4 bases from V and 0 bases from J, with 9 bases in between. The CDR3 extends over 14 amino acids. The germline V gene encodes CDR1 SGDLS and CDR2 YYNGEE. CDR3 protein: CASSLDSSTDTQYF. CDR3 DNA: TGTGCCAGCAGCCTGGACAGTAGCACAGATACGCAGTATTTT.

V usage is TRBV18 and J usage is TRBJ1-2; 7 nucleotides align to TRBD1. This CDR3 has 13 residues. Trimming cost V 3 bases and J 3 bases; bases outside gene matches: 1. Germline CDR1 is KGHSH and CDR2 is LQKENI. DNA of the CDR3: TGTGCCAGCTCACCTGACAGGGACTATGGCTACACCTTC. This codes for CASSPDRDYGYTF.

J is TRBJ2-5 and V is TRBV9; tentative D call: TRBD1 (5 bases). Germline V CDR1 and CDR2: SGDLS, YYNGEE. The CDR3 covers 13 residues. V was cut by 4 bases and J by 3 bases, with 10 bases left in between. This CDR3 is CASSLDREETQYF. DNA of the CDR3: TGTGCCAGCAGCCTAGACAGAGAAGAGACCCAGTACTTC.

The rearrangement uses TRBV14 and TRBJ2-2; D possibly corresponds to TRBD1 (6 bases). The CDR3 covers 15 residues. Germline loops: CDR1 SGHDN, CDR2 FVKESK. V was trimmed by 5 bases and J by 3 bases, leaving 13 bases between them. The CDR3 nucleotides are TGTGCCAGCAGCTACGGGACACACCACACCGGGGAGCTGTTTTTT. Encoded protein: CASSYGTHHTGELFF.

This chain uses TRBV28 with TRBJ2-7; D is perhaps TRBD1 or TRBD2 (7 bases each). The CDR3 length is 16 residues. CDR1 and CDR2 (germline): MDHEN, SYDVKM. CDR3 sequence reads: CVRRGIREEDSYEQYF. CDR3 bases: TGTGTCCGCAGGGGGATCCGGGAGGAGGACTCCTACGAGCAGTACTTC.

The rearrangement joins TRBV9 to TRBJ2-3, with D possibly TRBD2 on 6 matching bases. Trimming took 4 bases from V and 0 from J, leaving 15 bases between them. The CDR3 has 16 amino acids. Germline V lookup: CDR1 SGDLS, CDR2 YYNGEE. DNA of the CDR3: TGTGCCAGCAGCTCTCGACTAGTCCAAAGCACAGATACGCAGTATTTT. It specifies CASSSRLVQSTDTQYF.

Concerning this clone itself: The same CDR3 can be traced to other DNA sequences in this sample. V and J are TRBV28 and TRBJ1-1, with D possibly TRBD1 on 5 matching bases. Germline V gene lookup returns CDR1 MDHEN and CDR2 SYDVKM. V lost 2 bases and J 5 bases, leaving 12 bases between the germline ends. The CDR3 is made up of 14 amino acids. The CDR3 DNA follows: TGTGCCAGCAGTTTAGCCCAGGGAGGTACTGAAGCTTTCTTT. It codes for CASSLAQGGTEAFF.

This chain links TRBV5-1 with TRBJ2-5; D remains unclear. The germline V and J ends were trimmed by 4 bases and 3 bases, with 16 bases remaining between them. The CDR3 runs to 15 residues. CDR1 is SGHRS, CDR2 YFSETQ, per germline. CDR3 bases: TGCGCCAGCAGCCTCAGGAAGGGTGGGGAAGAGACCCAGTACTTC. Amino acids: CASSLRKGGEETQYF. Using reference TRBV5-1 and TRBJ2-5 for the parts outside the CDR3, the full variable domain is KAGVTQTPRYLIKTRGQQVTLSCSPISGHRSVSWYQQTPGQGLQFLFEYFSETQRNKGNFPGRFSGRQFSNSRSEMNVSTLELGDSALYLCASSLRKGGEETQYFGPGTRLLVL.

The chain employs TRBV7-3 and TRBJ2-3; no clear D. This CDR3 comprises 12 residues. The germline V gene has CDR1 SGHTA and CDR2 FQGTGA. V lost 5 bases, J lost 5 bases, and 8 bases lay in between. Written as DNA, the CDR3 is TGTGCCAGCAGCCCCTCGGGAGATACGCAGTATTTT. It translates to CASSPSGDTQYF.

This clone was picked up a small number of times. The J gene is TRBJ2-5, the V gene TRBV4-2; TRBD2 aligns across 14 bases. Germline-derived CDR1 and CDR2 are LGHNA and YNFKEQ. V lost 1 base to trimming and J lost 2 bases; unmatched junction nucleotides: 0. This CDR3 comprises 16 residues. DNA for the CDR3: TGTGCCAGCAGCCAAGGACTAGCGGGGGGGCAAGAGACCCAGTACTTC. Translated: CASSQGLAGGQETQYF.

The V call is TRBV28, the J call TRBJ1-5, with a tentative D call TRBD1 (6 bases). The CDR3 consists of 15 residues. Germline-derived CDR1 and CDR2 are MDHEN and SYDVKM. V lost 6 bases and J lost 2, with 14 bases in between. CDR3 sequence: CASSRTAIGNQPQHF. For the CDR3, the DNA is TGTGCCAGCAGCCGGACAGCAATTGGCAATCAGCCCCAGCATTTT. Complete variable domain (other parts from reference TRBV28 and TRBJ1-5): DVKVTQSSRYLVKRTGEKVFLECVQDMDHENMFWYRQDPGLGLRLIYFSYDVKMKEKGDIPEGYSVSREKKERFSLILESASTNQTSMYLCASSRTAIGNQPQHFGDGTRLSIL.

This clone was picked up a small number of times. V usage is TRBV6-1 and J usage is TRBJ1-6; the match to TRBD1 covers 7 bases. Germline trimming cut 6 bases from V and 7 bases from J; bases unmatched to any gene: 3. Germline-derived CDR1 and CDR2 are MNHNS and SASEGT. This CDR3 has 13 residues. The CDR3 DNA reads as TGTGCCAGCAGGGGACAGACAAATTCACCCCTCCACTTT. Translating it yields CASRGQTNSPLHF.

This rearrangement joins TRBV27 to TRBJ2-1, with D uncertain. CDR3 length: 13 amino acids. Germline V CDR1 and CDR2: MNHEY, SMNVEV (reference sequence). Trimming cost V 6 bases and J 5 bases, with 11 bases left between them. CDR3 in DNA: TGTGCCAGCAGCCTCCGAACAGACAATGAGCAGTTCTTC. It is translated as CASSLRTDNEQFF.

The chain carries TRBV27 and TRBJ1-4, with 10 bases matching TRBD1. Trimming took 6 bases from V and 5 from J; bases not matched to a gene: 6. Germline CDR1 is MNHEY and CDR2 is SMNVEV (reference sequence). CDR3 length: 15 amino acids. The CDR3 here is CASRPPGQGNEKLFF. The CDR3 DNA follows: TGTGCCAGCAGACCCCCGGGACAGGGGAATGAAAAACTGTTTTTT.

In its sample, this clone was seen once. The chain couples TRBV6-6 to TRBJ2-2; D remains unclear. In germline, CDR1 is MNHNY, CDR2 SVGAGI (reference sequence). This CDR3 region has 15 residues. Trimming took 3 bases from V and 4 from J, leaving 12 bases between them. CDR3 coding DNA: TGTGCCAGCAGTTATAGAACACCTCTCACCGGGGAGCTGTTTTTT. Its translation: CASSYRTPLTGELFF.

The chain is built from TRBV5-1 and TRBJ2-3; TRBD2 agrees at 8 bases. The trim removed 7 bases at V and 0 bases at J, leaving 7 bases unmatched. The CDR3 has 15 residues. Germline-derived CDR1 and CDR2 are SGHRS and YFSETQ. The CDR3, as DNA: TGCGCCAGCGCCCGGGAGGGGTTTAGCACAGATACGCAGTATTTT. Translation gives CASAREGFSTDTQYF.

The genes are TRBV5-6 and TRBJ1-1; unclear D gene. The germline CDR1 and CDR2 sequences are SGHDT and YYEEEE. The V gene lost 2 bases and the J gene lost 3 bases, with 2 bases spanning the gap. The CDR3 covers 11 residues. In DNA, the CDR3 is TGTGCCAGCAGCTTAGACACTGAAGCTTTCTTT. Translation: CASSLDTEAFF.

This sequence joins TRBV19 and TRBJ1-5; D is possibly TRBD1 (5 bases). Trimming pared 7 bases from V and 3 bases from J, leaving 19 bases between. This CDR3 has 16 amino acids. CDR1 LNHDA and CDR2 SQIVND come from the germline V gene (reference sequence). CDR3 nucleotide sequence: TGTGCCAGTACTACAATGGGGGGGGTTTACAATCAGCCCCAGCATTTT. Translated: CASTTMGGVYNQPQHF. Together with reference TRBV19 and TRBJ1-5, the CDR3 gives the full variable domain: DGGITQSPKYLFRKEGQNVTLSCEQNLNHDAMYWYRQDPGQGLRLIYYSQIVNDFQKGDIAEGYSVSREKKESFPLTVTSAQKNPTAFYLCASTTMGGVYNQPQHFGDGTRLSIL.

The J gene is TRBJ2-2, the V gene TRBV7-2; TRBD2 matches at 16 bases. The CDR3 is made up of 18 amino acids. The germline CDR1 and CDR2 sequences are SGHTA and FQGNSA. The V and J ends lost 5 bases and 0 bases, in that order; junction bases with no gene match: 3. CDR3 in amino acids: CASSRGTSGRANTGELFF. CDR3 sequence (DNA): TGTGCCAGCAGCCGCGGGACTAGCGGGAGGGCGAACACCGGGGAGCTGTTTTTT.

V usage is TRBV6-5 and J usage is TRBJ2-7; D possibly corresponds to TRBD1 (5 bases). Trimming took off 5 bases at V and 7 bases at J, with 12 bases between the two ends. The CDR3 has 12 amino acids. Germline CDR1 is MNHEY and CDR2 is SVGAGI. CDR3 DNA sequence: TGTGCCAGCAGTCCACAGGTCGGGGAGCAGTACTTC. Translating gives CASSPQVGEQYF.

The V and J genes are TRBV2 and TRBJ1-2, with a weak D call TRBD1 (5 bases). There are 14 residues in the CDR3. CDR1 and CDR2 from the germline V gene are SNHLY and FYNNEI. The V gene lost 6 bases and the J gene lost 6 bases, with 17 bases spanning the gap. The CDR3 sequence is CASSPRSGGNGYTF. The CDR3 DNA reads as TGTGCCAGCAGCCCCAGAAGCGGGGGGAATGGCTACACCTTC.

V gene TRBV10-3 combines with J gene TRBJ2-1; 10 positions match TRBD1. The ends lost 3 bases at V and 8 bases at J; junction bases unmatched: 7. Germline CDR1 and CDR2: ENHRY and SYGVKD. CDR3 length equals 15 residues. In DNA, the CDR3 is TGTGCCATCAGTGATTCCCGGGACAGGGGACATGAGCAGTTCTTC. Translating it yields CAISDSRDRGHEQFF.

The chain links TRBV9 to TRBJ2-1; TRBD2 matches 8 bases. CDR1 is SGDLS and CDR2 is YYNGEE in the germline V gene. V lost 4 bases to trimming and J lost 4 bases; unmatched junction nucleotides: 13. The CDR3 has 17 residues. This CDR3 reads CASSPRLGSGTYNEQFF. Written as DNA, the CDR3 is TGTGCCAGCAGCCCCCGCCTAGGTAGCGGGACGTACAATGAGCAGTTCTTC.

This chain joins TRBV5-1 and TRBJ1-2; D is uncertain. Germline assignment: CDR1 SGHRS and CDR2 YFSETQ. This CDR3 is 14 amino acids long. The ends were cut back, 0 bases at V and 8 bases at J, with 14 bases in the middle. The CDR3, as DNA: TGCGCCAGCAGCTTGGCCGAGGTTGGCGTGGGCTACACCTTC. Encoded protein: CASSLAEVGVGYTF.

CDR3 region: CASSQDYVGQVENTGELFF. DNA for the CDR3: TGTGCCAGCAGCCAAGACTACGTCGGACAGGTGGAGAACACCGGGGAGCTGTTTTTT. This chain links TRBV14 with TRBJ2-2; 7 bases align to TRBD1. The CDR3 contains 19 residues. J lost 1 base, V lost 0 bases, and 11 bases had no gene match. Germline values: CDR1 SGHDN, CDR2 FVKESK.

This clone has only one observation. The genes are TRBV6-1 and TRBJ1-2; D is undetermined. The CDR3 is 11 amino acids. The germline V gene encodes CDR1 MNHNS and CDR2 SASEGT. Trimming left V 2 bases short and J 5 bases short, with 3 bases between. The CDR3 nucleotides are TGTGCCAGCAGTGAAAAATATGGCTACACCTTC. This codes for CASSEKYGYTF.